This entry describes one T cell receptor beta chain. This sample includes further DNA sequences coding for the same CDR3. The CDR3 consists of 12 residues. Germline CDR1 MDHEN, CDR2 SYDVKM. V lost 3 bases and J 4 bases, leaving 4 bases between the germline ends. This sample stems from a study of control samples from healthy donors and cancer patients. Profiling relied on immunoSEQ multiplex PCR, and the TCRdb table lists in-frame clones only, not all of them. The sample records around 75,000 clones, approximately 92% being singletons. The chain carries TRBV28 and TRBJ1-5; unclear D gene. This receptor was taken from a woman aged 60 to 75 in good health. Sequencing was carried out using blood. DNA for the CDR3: TGTGCCAGCAGTTTCGGAAATCAGCCCCAGCATTTT. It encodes CASSFGNQPQHF.